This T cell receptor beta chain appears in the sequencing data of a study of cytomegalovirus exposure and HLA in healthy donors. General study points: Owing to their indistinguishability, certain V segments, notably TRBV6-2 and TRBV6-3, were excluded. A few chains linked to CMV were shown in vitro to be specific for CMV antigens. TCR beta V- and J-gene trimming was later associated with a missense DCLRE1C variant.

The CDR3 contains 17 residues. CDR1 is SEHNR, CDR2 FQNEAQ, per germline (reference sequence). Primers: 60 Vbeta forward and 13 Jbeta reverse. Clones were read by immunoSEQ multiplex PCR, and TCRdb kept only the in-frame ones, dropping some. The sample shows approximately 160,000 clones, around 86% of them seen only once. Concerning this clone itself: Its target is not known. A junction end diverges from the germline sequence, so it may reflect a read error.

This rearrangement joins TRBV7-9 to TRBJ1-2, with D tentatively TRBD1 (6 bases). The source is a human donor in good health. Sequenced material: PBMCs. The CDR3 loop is CSSSPQGVKYLGYGYTF. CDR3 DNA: TGTTCCAGCAGCCCACAGGGAGTCAAGTACTTAGGATATGGCTACACCTTC.